One and the same sample provided the 21 T cell receptor beta chains below, sequenced in a study of identifying expanded T cells in peripheral blood. The repertoire was sequenced with immunoSEQ multiplex PCR; TCRdb's copy has only in-frame clones and lacks some. The repertoire holds approximately 63,000 clones, with 87% as singletons. The sequencing input was blood. These receptors came from a person aged 18-70 years in good health.

The CDR3 sequence is CASSLGPRSYEQYF. The CDR3 DNA sequence: TGTGCCAGCAGCTTAGGACCCCGCTCCTACGAGCAGTACTTC. The chain links TRBV7-3 to TRBJ2-7; D unresolved. CDR3 size: 14 residues. Germline lookup yields CDR1 SGHTA and CDR2 FQGTGA. Deletions cut 2 bases from V and 0 bases from J, with 8 bases between.

The CDR3: CATLPVGYYEQYF. The CDR3 DNA is TGTGCCACACTCCCCGTGGGATACTACGAGCAGTACTTC. The V gene is TRBV6-1, the J gene TRBJ2-7; the D is unclear. CDR1 is MNHNS and CDR2 is SASEGT in the germline V gene. Between the trimmed V and J ends, which lost 10 bases and 3 bases, there was a span of 16 bases. This CDR3 region has 13 residues.

A few counts support this clone. The V gene is TRBV27, the J gene TRBJ2-5, with 7 nucleotides matching TRBD1. Germline loops: CDR1 MNHEY, CDR2 SMNVEV (reference sequence). The V and J ends lost 2 bases and 1 base, in that order; junction bases with no gene match: 1. The CDR3 sequence is 14 residues long. The CDR3 sequence: CASSLRQGQETQYF. CDR3 in DNA: TGTGCCAGCAGTTTACGACAGGGCCAAGAGACCCAGTACTTC.

This chain connects TRBV4-1 to TRBJ2-2; 10 bases are shared with TRBD2. CDR1 is MGHRA and CDR2 is YSYEKL in the germline V gene. Unmatched junction bases numbered 6, after V lost 1 base and J lost 1 base. The CDR3 spans 18 residues. The CDR3 DNA follows: TGCGCCAGCAGCCAAGTGCCCATAGCGGGGGGGAACACCGGGGAGCTGTTTTTT. Its translation: CASSQVPIAGGNTGELFF.

In nucleotides, the CDR3 is TGTGCCAGCAGCTGGGGGGCGGACGGGGAGCTGTTTTTT. As protein: CASSWGADGELFF. The J gene is TRBJ2-2, the V gene TRBV5-4; D is tentatively TRBD1 or TRBD2 (6 bases each). The length of the CDR3 is 13 residues. Germline V gene sequence: CDR1 SGHNT, CDR2 YYREEE (reference sequence). Trimming left V 3 bases short and J 7 bases short, with 10 bases between.

This clone was found once. The chain joins TRBV5-4 to TRBJ2-1; 11 bases map to TRBD2. The germline gives CDR1 SGHNT, CDR2 YYREEE (reference sequence). With 4 bases clipped from V and 2 bases from J, the junction kept 2 bases outside the gene matches. CDR3 length: 15 residues. CDR3 DNA sequence: TGTGCCAGCAGCCAGACTAGCGGGACCTACAATGAGCAGTTCTTC. The encoded protein is CASSQTSGTYNEQFF.

This sequence joins TRBV28 and TRBJ2-1; 10 bases agree with TRBD2. V lost 4 bases and J lost 5; bases outside the gene matches: 5. The CDR3 totals 15 residues. Germline V lookup: CDR1 MDHEN, CDR2 SYDVKM. The CDR3 reads CASSSLLAGDNEQFF. The CDR3, as DNA: TGTGCCAGCAGTTCACTGCTAGCGGGAGACAATGAGCAGTTCTTC.

This clone was seen only a few times. The chain joins TRBV7-2 to TRBJ2-1; 9 bases map to TRBD2. From germline, CDR1 is SGHTA and CDR2 FQGNSA. After removal of 1 base from V and 5 bases from J, the junction contained 12 bases not matched to a gene. The CDR3 runs 18 residues. The CDR3 spells CASSLEGRAGGRHNEQFF. In DNA form, the CDR3 reads TGTGCCAGCAGCTTAGAGGGGCGTGCGGGAGGGCGACACAATGAGCAGTTCTTC.

This chain connects TRBV5-4 to TRBJ2-7; the D gene is possibly TRBD2 (6 bases). V was trimmed by 4 bases and J by 4 bases, leaving 12 bases between them. The CDR3 sequence is 13 residues long. Germline V gene data show CDR1 as SGHNT and CDR2 as YYREEE (reference sequence). CDR3 in amino acids: CASSRDSRYEQYF. The CDR3, as DNA: TGTGCCAGCAGCCGGGACTCCCGGTACGAGCAGTACTTC.

V gene TRBV28 combines with J gene TRBJ2-7; TRBD2 aligns across 12 bases. Per germline, CDR1 MDHEN and CDR2 SYDVKM. The CDR3 has 17 residues. The V and J ends lost 5 bases and 1 base, in that order; junction bases with no gene match: 9. The CDR3 DNA follows: TGTGCCAGCAGTCCGGCTTCTAGCGGGGGGGCGTCCTACGAGCAGTACTTC. This encodes CASSPASSGGASYEQYF.

This chain connects TRBV19 to TRBJ2-7; D may be TRBD1 or TRBD2 (5 bases each). The CDR3 loop spans 14 amino acids. Germline V lookup: CDR1 LNHDA, CDR2 SQIVND (reference sequence). V gave up 5 bases and J gave up 4 bases, with 15 bases separating them. This chain's CDR3 is CASSAGTGGYEQYF. CDR3 sequence (DNA): TGTGCCAGTAGTGCCGGGACGGGCGGTTACGAGCAGTACTTC.

The chain carries TRBV11-2 and TRBJ2-7; a possible D gene is TRBD2 (6 bases). The CDR3 spans 17 residues. From germline, CDR1 is SGHAT and CDR2 FQNNGV. The V and J ends lost 6 bases and 3 bases respectively, with 24 bases between them. The CDR3 reads CASSRTTNPLRHYEQYF. DNA of the CDR3: TGTGCCAGCAGTCGGACTACCAACCCACTCAGACACTACGAGCAGTACTTC.

The V call is TRBV14, the J call TRBJ2-4; 10 positions agree with TRBD1. This CDR3 contains 15 residues. V trimming: 4 bases; J trimming: 8 bases; junction bases outside the gene matches: 8. Germline V lookup: CDR1 SGHDN, CDR2 FVKESK. The DNA for the CDR3 is TGTGCCAGCAGCCCGCGGACAGGGGGAGAGGACATTCAGTACTTC. It codes for CASSPRTGGEDIQYF.

This clone appeared once. This same CDR3 is encoded by further DNA sequences in the sample. The chain combines TRBV6-4 with TRBJ2-3; 10 nucleotides line up with TRBD2. This CDR3 contains 14 residues. Losses at the gene ends were 5 bases for V and 2 bases for J; bases not matched to a gene: 1. Per the germline V gene, CDR1 is MRHNA and CDR2 is SNTAGT. This CDR3 reads CASSSGGATDTQYF. The CDR3 DNA is TGTGCCAGCAGTAGCGGGGGGGCCACAGATACGCAGTATTTT.

V and J are TRBV5-1 and TRBJ1-1, with D possibly being TRBD1 (6 bases). The CDR3 length is 14 residues. In germline, CDR1 is SGHRS, CDR2 YFSETQ. With 4 bases removed from V and 4 bases from J, the gap between germline ends came to 14 bases. In DNA, the CDR3 is TGCGCCAGCAGCATGAACAGGGTAGGCACTGAAGCTTTCTTT. Translation gives CASSMNRVGTEAFF.

This clone was recorded only once. Germline is not matched at one junction end, which may reflect a read error. The chain carries TRBV4-1 and TRBJ2-5, with D unclear. The CDR3 runs to 10 residues. Germline CDR1 is MGHRA and CDR2 is YSYEKL. In DNA form, the CDR3 reads TGCGCCAGCAGCCAAGGGACCCAGTACTTC. Its translation: CASSQGTQYF.

The chain joins TRBV2 to TRBJ2-7; D remains ambiguous. This CDR3 contains 14 residues. Trimming removed 0 bases at V and 3 bases at J, with 9 bases between. Germline loops: CDR1 SNHLY, CDR2 FYNNEI. Here the CDR3 DNA reads TGTGCCAGCAGTGAAGCCAGCTTATACTACGAGCAGTACTTC. This codes for CASSEASLYYEQYF.

The chain recombines TRBV18 with TRBJ2-2, with 9 bases that match TRBD1. The V segment lost 2 bases and the J segment 4 bases; nucleotides outside the gene matches: 2. The CDR3 runs 15 residues. The germline CDR1 and CDR2 sequences are KGHSH and LQKENI. CDR3 in amino acids: CASSPWTGATGELFF. In DNA, the CDR3 is TGTGCCAGCTCACCATGGACAGGGGCCACCGGGGAGCTGTTTTTT. Full variable domain (outside the CDR3, taken from reference TRBV18 and TRBJ2-2): NAGVMQNPRHLVRRRGQEARLRCSPMKGHSHVYWYRQLPEEGLKFMVYLQKENIIDESGMPKERFSAEFPKEGPSILRIQQVVRGDSAAYFCASSPWTGATGELFFGEGSRLTVL.

The chain couples TRBV6-1 to TRBJ1-3, with unresolved D. CDR3 size: 16 residues. CDR1 and CDR2 from the germline V gene are MNHNS and SASEGT. V was trimmed by 1 base and J by 1 base, leaving 11 bases between them. The CDR3 nucleotides are TGTGCCAGCAGTGAAGAGGTCATTAGATCTGGAAACACCATATATTTT. It translates to CASSEEVIRSGNTIYF.

This chain links TRBV6-4 with TRBJ1-2; D call uncertain. CDR3 size: 14 residues. V lost 0 bases, J lost 7 bases, and 12 bases lay in between. Germline V CDR1 and CDR2: MRHNA, SNTAGT. The CDR3 sequence: CASSDSMEGGGYTF. The CDR3 coding sequence is TGTGCCAGCAGTGACTCGATGGAGGGTGGTGGCTACACCTTC.

J is TRBJ2-5 and V is TRBV5-1; D not resolved. V gave up 0 bases and J gave up 4 bases, with 13 bases separating them. CDR1 and CDR2 from the germline V gene are SGHRS and YFSETQ. The CDR3 sequence is 15 residues long. The chain's CDR3 is CASSLAEAIRETQYF. In nucleotides, the CDR3 is TGCGCCAGCAGCTTGGCCGAAGCTATTCGAGAGACCCAGTACTTC.